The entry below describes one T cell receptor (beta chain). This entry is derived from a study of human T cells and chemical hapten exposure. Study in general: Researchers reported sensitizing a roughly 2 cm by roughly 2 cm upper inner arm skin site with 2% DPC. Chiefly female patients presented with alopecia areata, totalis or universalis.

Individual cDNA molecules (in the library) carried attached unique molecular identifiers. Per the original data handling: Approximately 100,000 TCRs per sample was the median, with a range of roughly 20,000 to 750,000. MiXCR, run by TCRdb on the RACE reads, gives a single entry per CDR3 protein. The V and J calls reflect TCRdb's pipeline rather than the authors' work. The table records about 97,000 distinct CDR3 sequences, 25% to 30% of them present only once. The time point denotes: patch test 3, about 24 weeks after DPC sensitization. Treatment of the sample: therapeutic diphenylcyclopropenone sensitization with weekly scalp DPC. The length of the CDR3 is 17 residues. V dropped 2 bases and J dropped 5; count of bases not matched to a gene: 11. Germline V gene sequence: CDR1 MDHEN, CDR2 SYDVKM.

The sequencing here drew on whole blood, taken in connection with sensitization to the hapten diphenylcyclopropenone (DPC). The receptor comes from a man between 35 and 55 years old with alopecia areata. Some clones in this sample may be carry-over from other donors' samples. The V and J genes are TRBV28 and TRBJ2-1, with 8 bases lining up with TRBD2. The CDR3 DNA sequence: TGTGCCAGCAGTTTACCCCGGGAAGCGGGAGCCCACAATGAGCAGTTCTTC. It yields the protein CASSLPREAGAHNEQFF. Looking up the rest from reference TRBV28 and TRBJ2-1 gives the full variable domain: DVKVTQSSRYLVKRTGEKVFLECVQDMDHENMFWYRQDPGLGLRLIYFSYDVKMKEKGDIPEGYSVSREKKERFSLILESASTNQTSMYLCASSLPREAGAHNEQFFGPGTRLTVL.